This T cell receptor beta chain was sequenced for a study of shared clonotypes between healthy human individuals. The table came from immunoSEQ multiplex PCR; TCRdb's copy has only in-frame clones and leaves some out. The table has roughly 680,000 clones, approximately 72% seen once. Regarding the study as a whole: Richness estimates generally favored naive over memory subsets.

In regard to this clone: The antigen remains undetermined.

CDR3 length: 14 residues. Trimming took 7 bases from V and 7 from J; bases not matched to a gene: 10. The V gene's germline CDR1 is MNHNS and CDR2 SASEGT. This chain uses TRBV6-1 with TRBJ2-3; 8 bases are shared with TRBD1. The sequencing sample was made of memory CD4+ T cells sorted from blood. Described subset: CD45RA-negative fraction. The sequence was collected from a woman in her thirties in good health. DNA for the CDR3: TGTGCCAGCAACATCGGACAGGGTTCACATACGCAGTATTTT. Residues: CASNIGQGSHTQYF.